This passage covers 23 T cell receptor beta chains from one sample sequenced in a study of OX40 agonist ivuxolimab in advanced cancers. The repertoire was sequenced with immunoSEQ multiplex PCR; TCRdb's copy has only in-frame clones and lacks some. This table holds about 130,000 clones, under 95% found once. The sequencing used CD4+ or CD8+ T cells sorted from blood, collected in a trial of the OX40 agonist ivuxolimab. These receptors were obtained from an adult with an advanced solid tumor such as melanoma, head and neck, liver or kidney cancer.

The chain recombines TRBV18 with TRBJ1-4; no clear D gene. Trimming pared 3 bases from V and 4 bases from J, leaving 9 bases between. CDR1 and CDR2 (germline): KGHSH, LQKENI. CDR3 length equals 14 residues. The CDR3, as DNA: TGTGCCAGCTCACCGGGCAGAAATAATGAAAAACTGTTTTTT. It yields the protein CASSPGRNNEKLFF. The variable domain in full, completed from reference TRBV18 and TRBJ1-4, reads NAGVMQNPRHLVRRRGQEARLRCSPMKGHSHVYWYRQLPEEGLKFMVYLQKENIIDESGMPKERFSAEFPKEGPSILRIQQVVRGDSAAYFCASSPGRNNEKLFFGSGTQLSVL.

The rearrangement links TRBV7-2 to TRBJ2-7, with TRBD2 matching 7 bases. Germline CDR1 is SGHTA and CDR2 is FQGNSA. There are 14 residues in the CDR3. With V trimmed by 3 bases and J by 6 bases, 8 bases remained unmatched. The CDR3 spells CASSLGGGPSEQYF. CDR3 in DNA: TGTGCCAGCAGCTTGGGGGGAGGGCCCTCCGAGCAGTACTTC. The full variable domain, rest sourced from reference TRBV7-2 and TRBJ2-7, is GAGVSQSPSNKVTEKGKDVELRCDPISGHTALYWYRQSLGQGLEFLIYFQGNSAPDKSGLPSDRFSAERTGGSVSTLTIQRTQQEDSAVYLCASSLGGGPSEQYFGPGTRLTVT.

The sample holds a few counts of this clone. The V call is TRBV28, the J call TRBJ2-6; no clear D. The CDR3 contains 18 residues. Trimming took 1 base from V and 1 from J, leaving 14 bases between them. Germline lookup yields CDR1 MDHEN and CDR2 SYDVKM. The CDR3 is CASSLFVIGESGANVLTF. In nucleotides, the CDR3 is TGTGCCAGCAGTTTATTTGTGATCGGAGAATCTGGGGCCAACGTCCTGACTTTC.

This clone was seen only once. The chain has TRBV11-2 and TRBJ2-3, with D perhaps matching TRBD2 (6 bases). CDR1 is SGHAT and CDR2 is FQNNGV in the germline V gene. The V end lost 3 bases, the J end lost 3 bases, and 13 bases lay between the germline ends. The CDR3 length is 15 residues. CDR3 sequence reads: CASSLDNSGTDTQYF. The DNA for the CDR3 is TGTGCCAGCAGCTTGGATAATAGCGGTACAGATACGCAGTATTTT.

This clone appeared once. The chain links TRBV29-1 to TRBJ2-1, with 13 bases aligning to TRBD2. This CDR3 is built from 16 residues. The V segment lost 1 base and the J segment 4 bases; nucleotides outside the gene matches: 4. Germline values: CDR1 SQVTM, CDR2 ANQGSEA. This CDR3 is CSVEVGLAGVYNEQFF. The CDR3 coding sequence is TGCAGCGTTGAAGTAGGACTAGCGGGAGTTTACAATGAGCAGTTCTTC.

V and J are TRBV21-1 and TRBJ1-1; TRBD1 is taken as the D call from the table, unchecked against the DNA. TRBV21-1 has pseudogene status. This CDR3 is built from 14 residues. The CDR3 DNA is TGTGCCACAGAAAGAGGACAGGAGAACACTGAAGCTTTCTTT. Translating it yields CATERGQENTEAFF.

V is TRBV20-1 and J is TRBJ1-5, with D uncertain. Germline-derived CDR1 and CDR2 are DFQATT and SNEGSKA (reference sequence). This CDR3 has 11 amino acids. V was cut by 3 bases and J by 6 bases, with 6 bases left in between. CDR3 coding DNA: TGCAGTGCTAGGGGAACTCAGCCCCAGCATTTT. It specifies CSARGTQPQHF.

This chain connects TRBV9 to TRBJ1-1; 7 bases map to TRBD1. J was trimmed by 0 bases and V by 2 bases; bases with no gene match: 7. The CDR3 is 16 amino acids. Germline CDR1 reads SGDLS; CDR2 reads YYNGEE. This CDR3 is CASSVTGTGLNTEAFF. Written as DNA, the CDR3 is TGTGCCAGCAGCGTGACAGGGACTGGGTTGAACACTGAAGCTTTCTTT.

V is TRBV13 and J is TRBJ2-1; 14 positions match TRBD2. J lost 9 bases, V lost 5 bases, and 3 bases had no gene match. There are 14 residues in the CDR3. CDR1 is PRHDT, CDR2 FYEKMQ, per germline (reference sequence). In DNA form, the CDR3 reads TGTGCCAGCAGCCTCGGACTAGCGGGAGGTGAGCAGTTCTTC. It encodes CASSLGLAGGEQFF.

The chain links TRBV6-6 to TRBJ2-3; TRBD1 agrees at 8 bases. Germline-derived CDR1 and CDR2 are MNHNY and SVGAGI (reference sequence). With V trimmed by 0 bases and J by 4 bases, 3 bases remained unmatched. There are 15 residues in the CDR3. The CDR3 coding sequence is TGTGCCAGCAGTTACTCGGACAGGGACGCAGATACGCAGTATTTT. It is translated as CASSYSDRDADTQYF.

The chain is built from TRBV27 and TRBJ2-1, with D unclear. The CDR3 length is 16 residues. Trimming left V 4 bases short and J 0 bases short, with 13 bases between. The germline CDR1 and CDR2 sequences are MNHEY and SMNVEV (reference sequence). The CDR3 nucleotides are TGTGCCAGCAGTTCCCTCGACTGGAGCTCCTACAATGAGCAGTTCTTC. It encodes CASSSLDWSSYNEQFF.

V usage is TRBV2 and J usage is TRBJ2-5; no reliable D call. The V gene's germline CDR1 is SNHLY and CDR2 FYNNEI. Trimming stripped 3 bases from V and 1 base from J, with 9 bases between. The CDR3 is 14 amino acids. The CDR3 sequence is CASSDVIPQETQYF. The CDR3 region has the DNA TGTGCCAGCAGTGACGTGATACCCCAAGAGACCCAGTACTTC. The variable domain in full, completed from reference TRBV2 and TRBJ2-5, reads EPEVTQTPSHQVTQMGQEVILRCVPISNHLYFYWYRQILGQKVEFLVSFYNNEISEKSEIFDDQFSVERPDGSNFTLKIRSTKLEDSAMYFCASSDVIPQETQYFGPGTRLLVL.

The chain has TRBV27 and TRBJ2-1, with a tentative D call TRBD1 (6 bases). The germline V gene encodes CDR1 MNHEY and CDR2 SMNVEV (reference sequence). V lost 5 bases and J 6 bases, leaving 14 bases between the germline ends. CDR3 length equals 14 residues. CDR3 bases: TGTGCCAGCAGTCTCCCCGGGACACCCAATGAGCAGTTCTTC. It translates to CASSLPGTPNEQFF.

The V and J genes are TRBV11-3 and TRBJ1-2; 8 nucleotides line up with TRBD1. V lost 4 bases to trimming and J lost 6 bases; unmatched junction nucleotides: 1. CDR1 is SGHNT, CDR2 YENEEA, per germline. This CDR3 is 12 amino acids long. The DNA for the CDR3 is TGTGCCAGCAGCTCAGGGGGCAATGGCTACACCTTC. This encodes CASSSGGNGYTF.

The chain is built from TRBV15 and TRBJ1-6; D gene ambiguous. Trimming shortened V by 0 bases and J by 9 bases, and 12 bases separated the two germline ends. The CDR3 is 15 amino acids. Per the germline V gene, CDR1 is LNHNV and CDR2 is YYDKDF (reference sequence). The CDR3 region has the DNA TGTGCCACCAGCAGAGACGGCCGCTTATCTTCACCCCTCCACTTT. Encoded protein: CATSRDGRLSSPLHF.

The rearrangement uses TRBV13 and TRBJ1-1; the D gene is possibly TRBD1 (5 bases). This CDR3 comprises 15 residues. Germline V gene lookup returns CDR1 PRHDT and CDR2 FYEKMQ (reference sequence). With 5 bases removed from V and 1 base from J, the gap between germline ends came to 14 bases. The CDR3, as DNA: TGTGCCAGCAGCCAGGGACGGAGTTCGAACACTGAAGCTTTCTTT. It translates to CASSQGRSSNTEAFF.

The rearrangement links TRBV19 to TRBJ2-5; 10 bases map to TRBD2. The DNA matches TRBJ2-7 better at its end, which makes the J call doubtful. The CDR3 runs 15 residues. Germline-derived CDR1 and CDR2 are LNHDA and SQIVND (reference sequence). The chain's CDR3 is CASRAGGPSSYEQYF. Written as DNA, the CDR3 is TGTGCCAGTAGAGCGGGAGGGCCTTCCTCCTACGAGCAGTACTTC.

This clone was recorded once. J is TRBJ1-1 and V is TRBV19; D perhaps matches TRBD1 (6 bases). The V gene's germline CDR1 is LNHDA and CDR2 SQIVND (reference sequence). The CDR3 is made up of 18 amino acids. V lost 4 bases, J lost 0 bases, and 21 bases lay in between. The CDR3 region is CASSTRGLQGLMNTEAFF. The CDR3 DNA reads TGTGCCAGTAGTACCCGGGGGCTACAGGGCCTTATGAACACTGAAGCTTTCTTT.

The rearrangement joins TRBV5-1 to TRBJ1-2, with 7 bases lining up with TRBD1. V lost 0 bases, J lost 4 bases, and 3 bases stayed unmatched. In germline, CDR1 is SGHRS, CDR2 YFSETQ. The CDR3 extends over 14 amino acids. CDR3 in DNA: TGCGCCAGCAGCTTGGGTGACAGGGCCTATGGCTACACCTTC. Protein sequence: CASSLGDRAYGYTF.

In this sample, this clone turned up a few times. The rearrangement joins TRBV13 to TRBJ2-7; 7 positions agree with TRBD2. The CDR3 is 14 residues long. The V gene's germline CDR1 is PRHDT and CDR2 FYEKMQ (reference sequence). Trimming cost V 4 bases and J 5 bases; bases outside gene matches: 8. In DNA form, the CDR3 reads TGTGCCAGCAGCTCGCAGGGAGGGCCGGACGAGCAGTACTTC. It yields the protein CASSSQGGPDEQYF.

This chain connects TRBV6-5 to TRBJ1-1, with no clear D. Trimming took off 5 bases at V and 4 bases at J, with 8 bases between the two ends. The CDR3 has 12 amino acids. Germline V gene sequence: CDR1 MNHEY, CDR2 SVGAGI. CDR3 in DNA: TGTGCCAGCAGTGCCGGTTCCACTGAAGCTTTCTTT. Its translation: CASSAGSTEAFF.

The rearrangement links TRBV11-3 to TRBJ2-7, with D perhaps matching TRBD2 (5 bases). The CDR3 runs to 13 residues. The V end lost 5 bases, the J end lost 7 bases, and 15 bases lay between the germline ends. Germline V gene sequence: CDR1 SGHNT, CDR2 YENEEA. CDR3 nucleotide sequence: TGTGCCAGCAGCCTCGGACCTTCGGGGGAGCAGTACTTC. Translated, it gives CASSLGPSGEQYF.

J is TRBJ1-2 and V is TRBV6-1; the match to TRBD1 covers 7 bases. V dropped 6 bases and J dropped 0; count of bases not matched to a gene: 7. The CDR3 runs to 15 residues. Germline V gene data show CDR1 as MNHNS and CDR2 as SASEGT. The CDR3 DNA reads TGTGCCAGCAGCCACCCAGGGGGATCTAACTATGGCTACACCTTC. Translated, it gives CASSHPGGSNYGYTF.